The T cell receptor (beta chain) described here comes from a study of low-dose radiotherapy and immunotherapy resistance in tumors. Study-level background: Doses of 0.5 Gy per fraction every 2 weeks, totaling 6.5 Gy, went to Cohort 1.

The time point here: before trial treatment. All of the donors were given nivolumab, ipilimumab, aspirin, low-dose cyclophosphamide and low-dose radiotherapy as part of RACIN, a single-arm trial. Solid tumors that lacked tumor-infiltrating lymphocytes and were advanced were present in eligible patients. Gene-specific TRAV and TRBV primers were used for first-strand cDNA, covering alpha and beta chains. The PCR that amplified TCRs ran for 20 cycles, relying on a constant-region primer and a V-primer adapter. In vitro transcription amplified isolated mRNA. TCRdb ran MiXCR on the reads and lists one entry per CDR3 protein. The sample lists roughly 60,000 distinct CDR3 sequences, about 23% occurring once. There are many counts of this clonotype. Germline CDR1 and CDR2: SGDLS and YYNGEE. This CDR3 contains 16 residues. J was trimmed by 13 bases and V by 3 bases; bases with no gene match: 13.

The receptor's source is a male donor with prostate cancer. The specimen was PBMCs, collected before treatment. The rearrangement joins TRBV9 to TRBJ2-1, with 13 bases fitting TRBD2. The CDR3 here is CASSAPGTSGAPNQFF. The CDR3 nucleotides read TGTGCCAGCAGCGCGCCCGGGACTAGCGGGGCCCCCAATCAGTTCTTC.